These 9 T cell receptor beta chains originate from one sample sequenced in a study of blood T cell repertoires in COVID-19. Assay: immunoSEQ multiplex PCR; the TCRdb copy retains only in-frame clones and omits some. This sample yields about 220,000 clones, of which roughly 89% are seen a single time; 2.6% belongs to the top ten. Specimen: PBMCs or T cells enriched from blood (not recorded which). All receptors derive from a woman aged 30 to 39 with acute COVID-19.

The V and J genes are TRBV7-8 and TRBJ1-6; D ambiguous. Trimming cost V 2 bases and J 7 bases, with 18 bases left between them. Looked up from germline, CDR1 is SGHVS and CDR2 is FQNEAQ. This CDR3 is built from 17 residues. The CDR3, as DNA: TGTGCCAGCAGCTTAAGGGTCCCACCCCCGGGGAATTCACCCCTCCACTTT. Protein sequence: CASSLRVPPPGNSPLHF.

The chain has TRBV19 and TRBJ2-7; TRBD1 agrees at 10 bases. Trimming cost V 10 bases and J 6 bases; bases outside gene matches: 9. Germline V gene lookup returns CDR1 LNHDA and CDR2 SQIVND (reference sequence). The CDR3 has 13 amino acids. The CDR3 sequence: CATAGQGLGEQYF. The CDR3 nucleotides read TGTGCCACCGCGGGACAGGGGTTAGGCGAGCAGTACTTC.

The chain is built from TRBV6-5 and TRBJ1-1, with a possible D match to TRBD1 (6 bases). The V end lost 0 bases, the J end lost 2 bases, and 13 bases lay between the germline ends. The CDR3 totals 16 residues. The V gene's germline CDR1 is MNHEY and CDR2 SVGAGI. The chain's CDR3 is CASSYSWGQGNTEAFF. The CDR3 DNA reads as TGTGCCAGCAGTTACTCATGGGGGCAGGGAAACACTGAAGCTTTCTTT.

This sequence joins TRBV19 and TRBJ1-5, with a tentative D call TRBD1 (5 bases). The CDR3 covers 14 residues. The V and J ends lost 5 bases and 6 bases respectively, with 14 bases between them. Germline lookup yields CDR1 LNHDA and CDR2 SQIVND (reference sequence). The CDR3 is CASSGDGGGQPQHF. The CDR3 nucleotides are TGTGCCAGTAGTGGTGACGGGGGGGGTCAGCCCCAGCATTTT.

Many counts were recorded for this clone. This sequence joins TRBV27 and TRBJ2-7, with D tentatively TRBD2 (5 bases). The V gene lost 2 bases and the J gene lost 2 bases, with 10 bases spanning the gap. This CDR3 is 14 amino acids long. CDR1 is MNHEY, CDR2 SMNVEV, per germline (reference sequence). CDR3 sequence: CASSLEGGPYEQYF. CDR3 DNA: TGTGCCAGCAGTTTAGAGGGCGGTCCCTACGAGCAGTACTTC.

The V call is TRBV6-2 or TRBV6-3, the J call TRBJ2-7, with TRBD1 matching 7 bases. The length of the CDR3 is 13 residues. Germline V gene data show CDR1 as MNHEY and CDR2 as SVGEGT. Trimming took 6 bases from V and 1 from J; bases not matched to a gene: 3. In DNA form, the CDR3 reads TGTGCCAGCAGCCGGACAGGTTCCTACGAGCAGTACTTC. As protein: CASSRTGSYEQYF.

The chain carries TRBV4-3 and TRBJ1-2, with D uncertain. CDR1 and CDR2 (germline): LGHNA, YSLEER. The CDR3 contains 16 residues. Trimming took 0 bases from V and 4 from J, leaving 15 bases between them. The CDR3, as DNA: TGCGCCAGCAGCCAAGATAGGGTGGGGAGTACCTATGGCTACACCTTC. Protein sequence: CASSQDRVGSTYGYTF.

This chain joins TRBV5-4 and TRBJ1-2; D is possibly TRBD1 (6 bases). Per germline, CDR1 SGHNT and CDR2 YYREEE (reference sequence). V was clipped by 6 bases and J by 4 bases, with 16 bases between them. The CDR3 extends over 14 amino acids. The CDR3 protein is CASTDRTESYGYTF. The DNA for the CDR3 is TGTGCCAGCACCGACCGGACAGAATCCTATGGCTACACCTTC. Drawing the rest from reference TRBV5-4 and TRBJ1-2, the complete variable domain is ETGVTQSPTHLIKTRGQQVTLRCSSQSGHNTVSWYQQALGQGPQFIFQYYREEENGRGNFPPRFSGLQFPNYSSELNVNALELDDSALYLCASTDRTESYGYTFGSGTRLTVV.

This chain connects TRBV4-1 to TRBJ1-5; D call uncertain. Deletions cut 2 bases from V and 3 bases from J, with 11 bases between. Germline CDR1 is MGHRA and CDR2 is YSYEKL. The CDR3 consists of 15 residues. The CDR3 reads CASSQRAGINQPQHF. In DNA form, the CDR3 reads TGCGCCAGCAGCCAACGGGCGGGGATCAATCAGCCCCAGCATTTT.